This T cell receptor beta chain was documented in a study of blood T cell repertoires in COVID-19. About the research overall: Researchers got acute and convalescent COVID-19 samples from the United States, Italy and Spain. In each case, the material was cDNA or gDNA derived from T cells, B-cell-depleted T cells, or PBMCs.

The germline CDR1 and CDR2 sequences are MNHNS and SASEGT. V was trimmed by 4 bases and J by 7 bases, leaving 20 bases between them. The CDR3 spans 16 residues. Authors' methods: By means of reference gene primer amplification, nucleated cell counts were estimated. Clones were sequenced by immunoSEQ multiplex PCR, and TCRdb holds only the in-frame ones, with some missing. That table supplies the V and J calls and clone size; D and trimming were determined from the DNA. Of roughly 50,000 clones in the sample, more than 85% were seen once. Sample: peripheral blood. The receptor's source is a man aged 45-65 years with active COVID-19. The chain has TRBV6-1 and TRBJ1-5; TRBD1 might be the D (6 bases). CDR3 sequence reads: CASSGMTGVGNQPQHF. The CDR3 nucleotides read TGTGCCAGCAGTGGGATGACAGGAGTAGGGAACCAGCCCCAGCATTTT.